The clone carrying this TCR beta chain was counted many times. CDR1 is SGHRS and CDR2 is YFSETQ in the germline V gene. The CDR3 extends over 15 amino acids. V was clipped by 2 bases and J by 1 base, with 9 bases between them. A single record per CDR3 protein comes from TCRdb applying MiXCR to the 5' RACE reads. The sample consists of approximately 210,000 distinct CDR3 sequences, roughly 30% of them appearing once. This entry comes from a study of T-cell memory formation after mild COVID-19. Study summary: Among the donors, TCR clusters were largely specific to each donor.

The sample was PBMCs or a T cell subset sorted from them (not recorded which). This receptor was obtained from an adult woman who had mild COVID-19 (a few samples of this study predate the infection). Cell type and time point are not known. The V and J genes are TRBV5-1 and TRBJ2-2, with D tentatively TRBD1 (6 bases). CDR3 region: CASSFGQLNTGELFF. The CDR3 DNA follows: TGCGCCAGCAGCTTCGGACAGTTGAACACCGGGGAGCTGTTTTTT.